This entry describes one TCR beta chain. Its antigen is unknown. The sample comes from a study of cytomegalovirus exposure and HLA in healthy donors (dated by TCRdb to 2017 to 2019). In terms of the full investigation: In an earlier analysis of under 600 of the donors, around 290 Gb of sequence data and 117 million unique TCR beta sequences from about 180 million T cells were reported. About 330 gigabases of sequencing data and 70 million to 95 million unique TCR sequences made up an early release that covered approximately 620 HLA-typed donors. Of the approximately 400 genotyped donors, roughly 80% were placed in the genetic ancestry cluster associated with self-reported Caucasian donors. The study aimed to test whether signatures of past pathogen exposure could be identified by cataloging public T cell receptors. The T cell repertoires of 550 to 850 subjects were profiled by immunosequencing and related to cytomegalovirus serostatus. Along with the approximately 700-subject first cohort, a separate validation cohort of over a hundred different subjects was used. To predict cytomegalovirus infection status, the study brought together high-throughput TCR immunosequencing, statistical association of individual TCRs with disease status, and machine learning. A later analysis re-analyzed previously published TCR beta repertoires from about 600 donors and added high-resolution HLA genotyping to study TCR occurrence patterns. Rather than drawing on any new phenotypic data, the later analysis identified candidate immune exposures from TCR beta sequences and the way those sequences occurred across donors. To decide whether each TCR beta V gene segment behaved as functional or pseudogenic, an earlier analysis of approximately 600 of the donors relied on high-throughput TCR beta sequencing. Donor age, sex, ethnicity and CMV serostatus were collected together with the repertoire data. A later genetic analysis used genome-wide SNP genotypes for about 65% of the roughly 670 donors, treating that subset as a discovery cohort. Every repertoire in the discovery cohort had been generated on one and the same sequencing platform. Class I and class II HLA loci were covered by the typing at four-digit resolution. Typing coverage differed by locus: A, B, C, DRB1 and DQB1 were typed in roughly 620-630 donors, DQA1 in about 550, DPA1 in 600 to 610, and DPB1 in 450 to 490. Roughly five DR-DQ haplotypes were treated as single units for association and clustering because of strong linkage in the cohort. Among approximately 370 genotyped donors of the cohort, an average of around 220,000 unique TCR beta nucleotide sequences was sequenced per donor, of which about 19% were non-productive. Broad study findings and their caveats: A later analysis reported that several top co-occurrence clusters appeared linked to parvovirus B19, influenza, CMV and Epstein-Barr virus. In a later analysis, around 17,000 TCR beta sequences were associated with specific HLA alleles at a false discovery rate of 0.05. A group of highly shared sequence variants was considered likely to be a technical artifact of the sequencing pipeline. Assigning TCR associations to individual alleles was difficult when HLA alleles, especially DR and DQ, strongly co-occurred. While some public TCRs were present in many individuals, most TCR sequences turned up only very rarely across donors. Some IMGT-functional V segments, including TRBV6-2 and TRBV6-3, could not be distinguished by the 87-base-pair reads and were therefore excluded. According to a later analysis, most CMV-associated TCR beta chains appeared to be HLA-restricted, and the HLA associations seemed to be driven largely by CMV exposure. In a later analysis, HLA-associated TCR beta chains were found to be more clonally expanded and to have lower generation probabilities than equally common non-associated chains. Because HLA typing was unavailable for some donors at each locus, only the typed subset was used in association tests. A total of 150 to 200 TCR beta chains were listed by the study as associated with cytomegalovirus. Linkage disequilibrium might explain the correlated functional status among segregating V segments, but an unknown experimental factor could not be ruled out. According to the authors, the approach could potentially be generalized to other disease states and immunological phenotypes. A later analysis found that TCR association rates varied across HLA loci, with DRB1 alleles showing the most associated TCRs and HLA-C alleles the fewest. The classifier was reported to diagnose cytomegalovirus status with high specificity and sensitivity in both the original and validation cohorts. Presence/absence analyses assumed roughly uniform sequencing depth across donors, an assumption that may not hold. The cohort was sequenced for TCR beta chains only, and without alpha or paired-chain data the features that could be detected were limited. An association between a missense DCLRE1C variant and V-gene and J-gene trimming of TCR beta chains was found in a later genetic analysis and replicated in an independent cohort. A further reported finding was that TCR beta sequences accurately predicted the HLA-A and HLA-B alleles for most subjects in the first cohort. About 15 rarely observed V segments, including chromosome 9 orphons, were excluded from the earlier analysis of a few hundred of the donors because counts were too low. In vitro tests confirmed that a few of the cytomegalovirus-associated TCR beta chains recognize cytomegalovirus antigens. Broadly in line with IMGT annotations, most TCR beta V segments showed up in productive rearrangements about 87% or about 30% of the time in an earlier analysis of several hundred of the donors. Compared with the roughly 600-donor mean, donors in an Asian-associated ancestry cluster had fewer N-insertions in productive TCRs, according to a later genetic analysis. Immune exposure information for the cohort was limited to CMV serostatus.

The receptor library was made with the immunoSEQ multiplex PCR assay. For the multiplex PCR, a mixture combining 60 forward primers for TCR Vbeta segments and 13 reverse primers for TCR Jbeta segments was used. The CDR3 region of rearranged TCR beta genes was amplified from genomic DNA by a multiplex PCR assay. The Illumina HiSeq System was used to sequence the amplified TCR beta libraries as 87-base-pair reads. In the paper's pipeline: In a later analysis, 77 million or so unique TCR beta chains were counted across the approximately 640 repertoires, and roughly 11 million of these chains were shared by at least two donors. To remove PCR and sequencing errors, raw reads were error-corrected and collapsed into unique sequences using a nearest-neighbor algorithm that merged closely related sequences. CDR3 sequences were aligned to IMGT reference sequences to assign V, D and J gene segments. For a sequence to be retained, a match of at least six nucleotides was required to both a V gene segment and a J gene segment. Rearrangements were classified as productive when the CDR3 lacked stop codons and remained in frame with V and J, and all other rearrangements were classified as non-productive. Following IMGT convention, CDR3 was defined as the stretch from the second conserved V-encoded cysteine up to the conserved J-encoded phenylalanine. Sequences without an unambiguous match to a single V gene segment were excluded from the earlier analysis of over 500 of the donors. An earlier analysis of fewer than 750 of the donors called V segments functional above 56.7% productive rearrangements and segregating when the between-donor standard deviation exceeded 5%. A statistical classification framework was developed to diagnose cytomegalovirus status using the catalog of TCR beta chain sequences. In a later analysis, TCR nucleotide sequences were compared against IMGT/GENE-DB human TR gene sequences so that V and J genes could be assigned. A later analysis assigned CDR3 sequences and most-parsimonious VDJ recombination scenarios with the TCRdist pipeline. In a later analysis, each TCR beta chain was defined by its CDR3 amino acid sequence together with its V-gene family, and reads lacking a unique V-gene family were excluded. A later analysis removed nearly 600 highly shared, low-generation-probability nucleotide sequences to deal with suspected cross-contamination and a sequencing artifact. A later analysis calculated a clonal expansion index for each public chain from normalized within-repertoire ranks of inferred template counts. Generation probabilities in a later analysis came from a VDJ recombination model fitted to out-of-frame rearrangements, and those results were checked against IGoR. Hypergeometric tests were used in a later analysis to score TCR-TCR, TCR-HLA and TCR-CMV co-occurrence, with a repertoire-size bias correction applied to the TCR pairs. To estimate false discovery rates, a later analysis permuted the HLA or CMV assignments 20 times. In a later analysis, co-occurring TCRs were grouped with DBSCAN, and TCRdist sequence similarity was added when clustering was performed within HLA-allele-positive subsets. For co-occurrence clustering, repertoires with fewer than 30,000 or more than 120,000 public chains were excluded, along with five repertoires with anomalous nucleotide sharing. The source is immuneACCESS, and TCRdb retained only in-frame sequences with V and J called. Part of the clones is not carried over; for the studies checked, unresolved V genes explain less than half of this, and the remainder is unexplained. That table is the source of V, J and clone size, and D and trimming were worked out from the DNA. This sample's table carries tens of thousands of clones. The biggest ten clones account for approximately 7% of the sample.

The germline V gene gives CDR1 as LGHNA and CDR2 as YNFKEQ. The V and J ends are trimmed by 0 bases and 2 bases, leaving 16 bases between them. Counted from cysteine to phenylalanine, this CDR3 has 17 amino acids. This entry keeps only the CDR3 DNA: 51 bases, framed from base 1. In total, 666 healthy bone marrow donors made up the cohort. At the time of sampling, all cohort members were nominally healthy, though unrecorded immune exposures were likely present. The donor tested CMV seronegative and was one of the 352 seronegative cohort members. A peripheral blood sample was collected from each donor, and TCR beta sequencing was performed on peripheral blood mononuclear cells. The Qiagen DNeasy Blood Extraction Kit was used to extract genomic DNA from the blood cell samples.

The sequence is built from TRBV4-2 and TRBJ1-2, with the D segment identity uncertain. The origin of this receptor is a woman aged 40 to 49 in good health and CMV-seronegative. Material: PBMCs. The nucleotide sequence reads as follows: TGTGCCAGCAGCCAAGATACCCTCCGCGGAGGCAACTATGGCTACACCTTC. Translated, it reads CASSQDTLRGGNYGYTF.